Included here is one T cell receptor (beta chain) sequence, with context. The junction departs from the called germline gene at one end, perhaps through a read error. Germline V gives CDR1 SSHAT, CDR2 FNYEAQ (reference sequence). The CDR3 is made up of 15 amino acids. Profiling relied on immunoSEQ multiplex PCR, and the TCRdb table lists in-frame clones only, not all of them. Counted here are around 130,000 clones, under 85% occurring once; the ten biggest clones make up approximately 20%. The sample originates from a study of blood T cell repertoires in COVID-19. The genes are TRBV7-7 and TRBJ2-3; a possible D gene is TRBD1 (6 bases). Sequenced sample: PBMCs or T cells enriched from blood (not recorded which). The source is a man aged 30 to 39 who had recovered from COVID-19. The CDR3 DNA is TGTGCTAGCAGCTTAGGACAGACTAGCACAGATACGCAGTATTTT. Its translation: CASSLGQTSTDTQYF.